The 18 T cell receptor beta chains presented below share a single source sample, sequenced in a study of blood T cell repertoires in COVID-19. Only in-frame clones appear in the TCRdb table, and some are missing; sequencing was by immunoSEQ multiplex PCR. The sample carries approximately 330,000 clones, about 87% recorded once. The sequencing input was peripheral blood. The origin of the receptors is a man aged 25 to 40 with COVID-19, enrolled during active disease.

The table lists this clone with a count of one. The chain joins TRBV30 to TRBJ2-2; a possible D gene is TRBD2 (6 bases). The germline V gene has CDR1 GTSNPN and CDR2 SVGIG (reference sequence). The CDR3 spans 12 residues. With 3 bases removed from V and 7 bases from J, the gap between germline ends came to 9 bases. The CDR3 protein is CAWSGSGGELFF. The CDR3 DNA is TGTGCCTGGAGCGGGAGTGGCGGGGAGCTGTTTTTT. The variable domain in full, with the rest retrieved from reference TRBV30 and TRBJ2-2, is SQTIHQWPATLVQPVGSPLSLECTVEGTSNPNLYWYRQAAGRGLQLLFYSVGIGQISSEVPQNLSASRPQDRQFILSSKKLLLSDSGFYLCAWSGSGGELFFGEGSRLTVL.

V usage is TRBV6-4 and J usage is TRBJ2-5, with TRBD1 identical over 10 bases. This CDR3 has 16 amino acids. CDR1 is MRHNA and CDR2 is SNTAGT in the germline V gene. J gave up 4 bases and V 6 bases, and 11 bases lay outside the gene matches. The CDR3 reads CASSLRQGALGETQYF. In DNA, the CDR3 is TGTGCCAGCAGCCTTCGACAGGGGGCCTTGGGAGAGACCCAGTACTTC.

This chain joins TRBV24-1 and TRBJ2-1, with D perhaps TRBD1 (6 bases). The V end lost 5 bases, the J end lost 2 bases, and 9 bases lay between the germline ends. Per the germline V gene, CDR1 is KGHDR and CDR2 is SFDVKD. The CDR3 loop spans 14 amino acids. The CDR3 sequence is CATSAQGPYNEQFF. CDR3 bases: TGTGCCACCAGTGCTCAGGGGCCCTACAATGAGCAGTTCTTC.

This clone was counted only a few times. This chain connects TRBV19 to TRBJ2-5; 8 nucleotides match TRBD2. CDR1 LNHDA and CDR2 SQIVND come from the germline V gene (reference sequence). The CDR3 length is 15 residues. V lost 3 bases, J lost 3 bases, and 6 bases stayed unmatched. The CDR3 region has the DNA TGTGCCAGTAGTATGAGCACTAGCGGAGAAGAGACCCAGTACTTC. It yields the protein CASSMSTSGEETQYF.

CDR3 nucleotide sequence: TGTGCCAGCAGCCACGGGACAGGGGGCACCGGGGAGCTGTTTTTT. It encodes CASSHGTGGTGELFF. The chain couples TRBV7-2 to TRBJ2-2, with 11 bases matching TRBD1. Germline V CDR1 and CDR2: SGHTA, FQGNSA. CDR3 length equals 15 residues. V trimming: 5 bases; J trimming: 4 bases; junction bases outside the gene matches: 3. The variable domain in full, with the rest retrieved from reference TRBV7-2 and TRBJ2-2, is GAGVSQSPSNKVTEKGKDVELRCDPISGHTALYWYRQSLGQGLEFLIYFQGNSAPDKSGLPSDRFSAERTGGSVSTLTIQRTQQEDSAVYLCASSHGTGGTGELFFGEGSRLTVL.

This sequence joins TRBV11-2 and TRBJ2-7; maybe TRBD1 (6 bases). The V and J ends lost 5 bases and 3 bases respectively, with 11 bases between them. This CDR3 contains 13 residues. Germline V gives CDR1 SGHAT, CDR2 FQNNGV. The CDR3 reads CASSIGQIYEQYF. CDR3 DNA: TGTGCCAGCAGCATCGGACAGATCTACGAGCAGTACTTC.

CDR3 amino acids: CASSDPAGGVEAFF. The CDR3 DNA sequence: TGTGCCAGCAGCGACCCCGCCGGCGGGGTTGAAGCTTTCTTT. This sequence joins TRBV9 and TRBJ1-1; no definite D call. The CDR3 covers 14 residues. Germline V lookup: CDR1 SGDLS, CDR2 YYNGEE. The V and J ends lost 3 bases and 7 bases respectively, with 16 bases between them.

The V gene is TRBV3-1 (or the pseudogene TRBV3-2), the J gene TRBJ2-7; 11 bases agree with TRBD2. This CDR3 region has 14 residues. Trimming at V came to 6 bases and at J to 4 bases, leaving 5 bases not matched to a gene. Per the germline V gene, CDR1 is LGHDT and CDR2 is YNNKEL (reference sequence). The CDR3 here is CASSPGTSGYEQYF. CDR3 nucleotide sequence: TGTGCCAGCAGTCCCGGGACTAGCGGTTACGAGCAGTACTTC.

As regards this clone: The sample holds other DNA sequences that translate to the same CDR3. CDR3 sequence (DNA): TGCGCCAGCAGCCGGGGGACAGTGAACACTGAAGCTTTCTTT. Amino acid sequence: CASSRGTVNTEAFF. The rearrangement links TRBV5-1 to TRBJ1-1; TRBD1 matches 7 bases. With V trimmed by 4 bases and J by 0 bases, 3 bases remained unmatched. The CDR3 contains 14 residues. The germline gives CDR1 SGHRS, CDR2 YFSETQ.

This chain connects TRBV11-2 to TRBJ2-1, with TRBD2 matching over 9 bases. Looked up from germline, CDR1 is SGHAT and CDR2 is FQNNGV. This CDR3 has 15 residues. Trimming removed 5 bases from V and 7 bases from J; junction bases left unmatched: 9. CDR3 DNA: TGTGCCAGCAGCCCCTGGATAGCGGGAGATAATGAGCAGTTCTTC. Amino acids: CASSPWIAGDNEQFF.

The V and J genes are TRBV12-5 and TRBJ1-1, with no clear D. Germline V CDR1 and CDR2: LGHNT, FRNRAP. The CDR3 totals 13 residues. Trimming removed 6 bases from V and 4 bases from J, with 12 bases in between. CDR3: CASGQPGITEAFF. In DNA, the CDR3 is TGTGCTAGTGGCCAACCCGGGATCACTGAAGCTTTCTTT.

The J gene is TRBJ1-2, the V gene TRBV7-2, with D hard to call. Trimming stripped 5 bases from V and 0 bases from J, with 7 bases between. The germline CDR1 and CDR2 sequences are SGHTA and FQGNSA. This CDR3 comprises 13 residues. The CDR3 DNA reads TGTGCCAGCAGCCCCAGGACTAACTATGGCTACACCTTC. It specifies CASSPRTNYGYTF.

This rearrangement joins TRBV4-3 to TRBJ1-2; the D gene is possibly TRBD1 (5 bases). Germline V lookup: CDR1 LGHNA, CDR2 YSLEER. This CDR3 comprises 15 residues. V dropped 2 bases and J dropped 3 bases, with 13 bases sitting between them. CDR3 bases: TGCGCCAGCAGCCAACAGGGTAGTGTTGACTATGGCTACACCTTC. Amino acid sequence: CASSQQGSVDYGYTF.

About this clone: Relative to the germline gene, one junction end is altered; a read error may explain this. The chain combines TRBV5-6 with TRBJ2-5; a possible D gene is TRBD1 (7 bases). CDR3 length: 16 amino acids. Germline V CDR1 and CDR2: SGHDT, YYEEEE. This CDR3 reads CARSLRAGGFGETQYF. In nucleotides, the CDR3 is TGTGCCCGCAGCTTGAGGGCAGGGGGGTTTGGGGAGACCCAGTACTTC.

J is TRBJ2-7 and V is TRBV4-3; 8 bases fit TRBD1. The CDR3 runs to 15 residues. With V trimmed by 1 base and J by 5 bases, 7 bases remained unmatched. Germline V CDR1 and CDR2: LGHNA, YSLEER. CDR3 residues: CASSQGTGKSDEQYF. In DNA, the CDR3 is TGCGCCAGCAGCCAAGGGACAGGGAAATCGGACGAGCAGTACTTC.

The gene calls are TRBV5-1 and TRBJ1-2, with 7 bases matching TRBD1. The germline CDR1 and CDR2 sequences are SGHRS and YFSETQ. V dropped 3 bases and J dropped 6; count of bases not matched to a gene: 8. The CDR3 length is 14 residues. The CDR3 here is CASSSWTGGNGYTF. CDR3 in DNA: TGCGCCAGCAGCTCTTGGACAGGTGGTAATGGCTACACCTTC.

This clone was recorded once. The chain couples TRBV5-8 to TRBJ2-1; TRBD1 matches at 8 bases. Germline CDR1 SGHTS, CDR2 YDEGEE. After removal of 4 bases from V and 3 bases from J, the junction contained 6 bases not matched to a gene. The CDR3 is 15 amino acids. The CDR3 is CASSLTGVVYNEQFF. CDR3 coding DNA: TGTGCCAGCAGCCTGACAGGGGTAGTCTACAATGAGCAGTTCTTC.

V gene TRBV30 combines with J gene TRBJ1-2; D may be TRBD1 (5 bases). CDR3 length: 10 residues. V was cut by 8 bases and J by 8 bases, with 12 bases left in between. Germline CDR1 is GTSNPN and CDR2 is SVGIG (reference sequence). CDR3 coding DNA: TGTGCCGGGGGGGAGAGCGGCTACACCTTC. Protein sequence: CAGGESGYTF.